Shown below are 13 T cell receptor beta chains from a single sample sequenced in a study of cytomegalovirus exposure and HLA in healthy donors (dated by TCRdb to between 2016 and 2019). Library prep was done by the immunoSEQ multiplex PCR assay. TCRdb limited this immuneACCESS table to in-frame rearrangements with V and J called. A share of clones is missing; checked studies link under half to unresolved V genes, and the rest is unexplained. Across this sample there are approximately 60,000 clones, with more than 85% seen only once. The ten largest clones add up to 4.5% to 6% of the sample. Sequencing was carried out using PBMCs. All receptors derive from a woman aged 18-29 years in good health and CMV-seronegative.

This sequence joins TRBV27 and TRBJ1-1, with a tentative D call TRBD1 (6 bases). This CDR3 contains 15 residues. CDR1 and CDR2 (germline): MNHEY, SMNVEV (reference sequence). The germline V and J ends were trimmed by 6 bases and 6 bases, with 20 bases remaining between them. The CDR3 bases are TGTGCCAGCAGGCAGATTGACAGGCGCCGGGCTGAAGCTTTCTTT. Residues: CASRQIDRRRAEAFF.

The J gene is TRBJ2-3, the V gene TRBV11-3; 7 nucleotides align to TRBD1. Looked up from germline, CDR1 is SGHNT and CDR2 is YENEEA. V lost 5 bases, J lost 0 bases, and 5 bases stayed unmatched. The CDR3 covers 15 residues. The CDR3 loop reads CASSPTGPSTDTQYF. The CDR3 DNA reads as TGTGCCAGCAGCCCGACAGGGCCTAGCACAGATACGCAGTATTTT.

V gene TRBV19 combines with J gene TRBJ2-5, with 7 bases that match TRBD2. This CDR3 contains 14 residues. The V segment lost 6 bases and the J segment 2 bases; nucleotides outside the gene matches: 6. The germline gives CDR1 LNHDA, CDR2 SQIVND (reference sequence). The CDR3 bases are TGTGCCAGTAGACAGAGCGGGGCTCAAGAGACCCAGTACTTC. Its protein product is CASRQSGAQETQYF.

This clone was picked up a small number of times. This chain joins TRBV5-4 and TRBJ2-2, with D perhaps TRBD2 (6 bases). Between the trimmed V and J ends, which lost 5 bases and 6 bases, there was a span of 14 bases. This CDR3 has 14 amino acids. Looked up from germline, CDR1 is SGHNT and CDR2 is YYREEE (reference sequence). The CDR3 DNA reads TGTGCCAGCAGACAAGCGGGTAATGCCGGGGAGCTGTTTTTT. Translation: CASRQAGNAGELFF.

This clone has just one count. This chain joins TRBV7-9 and TRBJ2-2; D is perhaps TRBD2 (6 bases). Germline values: CDR1 SEHNR, CDR2 FQNEAQ (reference sequence). The CDR3 sequence is 16 residues long. V was trimmed by 5 bases and J by 3 bases, leaving 16 bases between them. Here the CDR3 reads CASSPGTSVDTGELFF. CDR3 DNA sequence: TGTGCCAGCAGCCCTGGGACTTCGGTGGACACCGGGGAGCTGTTTTTT.

The chain is built from TRBV27 and TRBJ1-1, with 9 bases aligning to TRBD1. The CDR3 extends over 15 amino acids. Germline V gives CDR1 MNHEY, CDR2 SMNVEV (reference sequence). J lost 4 bases, V lost 8 bases, and 11 bases had no gene match. The CDR3 protein is CASLLTGGEGTEAFF. Written as DNA, the CDR3 is TGTGCCAGCCTACTGACAGGGGGGGAAGGCACTGAAGCTTTCTTT.

DNA of the CDR3: TGTGCCAGCAGTCATACGCAACTCAGCACAGATACGCAGTATTTT. Amino acid sequence: CASSHTQLSTDTQYF. V is TRBV6-5 and J is TRBJ2-3; D is unclear. In germline, CDR1 is MNHEY, CDR2 SVGAGI. CDR3 length equals 15 residues. Trimming stripped 5 bases from V and 0 bases from J, with 12 bases between.

V and J are TRBV27 and TRBJ2-7, with 11 bases aligning to TRBD2. The CDR3 spans 14 residues. V shed 5 bases and J 3 bases; nucleotides not matched to a gene: 3. Germline V lookup: CDR1 MNHEY, CDR2 SMNVEV (reference sequence). CDR3 nucleotide sequence: TGTGCCAGCAGTCACGGGACTAGCGGCTACGAGCAGTACTTC. The encoded protein is CASSHGTSGYEQYF.

J is TRBJ1-4 and V is TRBV11-3; 9 bases match TRBD1. V was pared by 4 bases and J by 6 bases, with 0 bases of the junction left unmatched. CDR1 and CDR2 (germline): SGHNT, YENEEA. The CDR3 contains 13 residues. In DNA form, the CDR3 reads TGTGCCAGCAGCTGGGACAGGGATGAAAAACTGTTTTTT. Its translation: CASSWDRDEKLFF.

The genes are TRBV9 and TRBJ2-3; possibly TRBD2 for D (5 bases). Germline V gene sequence: CDR1 SGDLS, CDR2 YYNGEE. The CDR3 has 13 amino acids. The ends were cut back, 5 bases at V and 5 bases at J, with 12 bases in the middle. The chain's CDR3 is CASSRLAGDTQYF. CDR3 nucleotides: TGTGCCAGCAGTCGGCTAGCAGGAGATACGCAGTATTTT. Filled out from reference TRBV9 and TRBJ2-3, the complete variable domain reads DSGVTQTPKHLITATGQRVTLRCSPRSGDLSVYWYQQSLDQGLQFLIQYYNGEERAKGNILERFSAQQFPDLHSELNLSSLELGDSALYFCASSRLAGDTQYFGPGTRLTVL.

J is TRBJ1-2 and V is TRBV6-5; 8 bases are shared with TRBD1. The V segment lost 6 bases and the J segment 11 bases; nucleotides outside the gene matches: 14. The CDR3 is 14 amino acids. Germline CDR1 and CDR2: MNHEY and SVGAGI. The CDR3 DNA reads TGTGCCAGCAGATTCCCGGGACAGGCCTCTTATTACACCTTC. It is translated as CASRFPGQASYYTF.

This clone has more than one count but fewer than ten. J is TRBJ2-2 and V is TRBV7-2; 11 nucleotides align to TRBD2. V trimming: 5 bases; J trimming: 6 bases; junction bases outside the gene matches: 5. CDR3 length: 15 amino acids. The germline gives CDR1 SGHTA, CDR2 FQGNSA. In DNA form, the CDR3 reads TGTGCCAGCAGCCCGGGACTAGCGGAGGCCGGGGAGCTGTTTTTT. It encodes CASSPGLAEAGELFF. The variable domain in full, with the rest retrieved from reference TRBV7-2 and TRBJ2-2, is GAGVSQSPSNKVTEKGKDVELRCDPISGHTALYWYRQSLGQGLEFLIYFQGNSAPDKSGLPSDRFSAERTGGSVSTLTIQRTQQEDSAVYLCASSPGLAEAGELFFGEGSRLTVL.

This clone is classed as medium-sized. This sequence joins TRBV5-6 and TRBJ1-1; weak D call: TRBD1 (5 bases). This CDR3 is built from 18 residues. The germline V gene encodes CDR1 SGHDT and CDR2 YYEEEE. V was shortened by 0 bases and J by 1 base, with 19 bases between the two germline ends. DNA of the CDR3: TGTGCCAGCAGCTTGGGCATAGGGGTTTCGCGGGAGAACACTGAAGCTTTCTTT. Its translation: CASSLGIGVSRENTEAFF.